These 3 T cell receptor beta chains share one sample of origin, sequenced in a study of blood T cell repertoires in COVID-19. Only in-frame clones appear in the TCRdb table, and some are missing; sequencing was by immunoSEQ multiplex PCR. This sample carries more than 300,000 clones, approximately 90% of them seen once, and the ten largest clones take about 4.2%. Sequencing input: PBMCs or T cells enriched from blood (not recorded which). The receptors here all came from a woman aged 25 to 39 who had been exposed to COVID-19.

The sample holds one count of this clone. The chain has TRBV21-1 and TRBJ2-1; TRBD2 reflects the table's D call only, with no check against the DNA. TRBV21-1 is a known pseudogene. CDR3 length equals 17 residues. The CDR3 DNA reads as TGTGCCAGCAGCCTCAGGACTAGCGGGGGGCCCTATGATGAGCAGTTCTTC. Translation: CASSLRTSGGPYDEQFF.

The V gene is TRBV4-3, the J gene TRBJ2-7; 8 nucleotides match TRBD2. Trimming took 5 bases from V and 6 from J; bases not matched to a gene: 12. The CDR3 is 15 residues long. The germline V gene encodes CDR1 LGHNA and CDR2 YSLEER. The CDR3 protein is CASSKGRLALTEQYF. The DNA for the CDR3 is TGCGCCAGCAGCAAAGGCAGACTAGCGCTCACCGAGCAGTACTTC.

This clone has ten or more counts. The J gene is TRBJ2-7, the V gene TRBV6-2 or TRBV6-3; 8 bases map to TRBD2. The CDR3 sequence is 14 residues long. Germline assignment: CDR1 MNHEY and CDR2 SVGEGT. V lost 6 bases to trimming and J lost 3 bases; unmatched junction nucleotides: 7. The CDR3 reads CASSPRGGSYEQYF. In DNA, the CDR3 is TGTGCCAGCAGCCCACGGGGGGGCAGCTACGAGCAGTACTTC.